The rows below give T cell receptor beta chains drawn from one sample of a study of CD4+ T cells in melanoma. The method was immunoSEQ multiplex PCR; TCRdb's version includes in-frame clones alone and lacks a portion of them. The sample holds 13,000 or so clones, around 72% seen once. Sequencing was carried out using cells from a culture (not recorded whether cultured in vitro). The source of these receptors is a human donor with melanoma. The conserved cysteine and the conserved F or W are not part of the CDR3 here. The order of the fields is V gene, J gene, CDR3 protein.

>TRBV4-2|TRBJ1-2
ATQDRSHGYT
>TRBV11-2|TRBJ2-1
ASIQSFSGGRYNEQF
>TRBV29-1|TRBJ1-4
SVVGYPNEKLF
>TRBV6-1|TRBJ2-2
ASTWYGELF
>TRBV7-9|TRBJ2-3
ASSLLGSTDTQY
>TRBV5-8|TRBJ1-2
ASSLNDNYGYT
>TRBV11-1|TRBJ1-1
ASSPRGGRETEAF
>TRBV6-6|TRBJ1-5
ASKQGQSQPQH
>TRBV30|TRBJ2-5
AWSVSRTSGGAETQY
>TRBV4-1|TRBJ1-1
ASRASQGARGNTEAF
>TRBV19|TRBJ1-2
ASSKDRPGNYGYT
>TRBV4-2|TRBJ2-2
ASSQLGRGGGGTGELF
>TRBV11-1|TRBJ2-5
ASSLIVGSGLH
>TRBV30|TRBJ1-3
AWSAGVRNTIY
>TRBV6-6|TRBJ1-2
ASSYSNSYGYT
>TRBV5-4|TRBJ2-6
ASSAVFRGSGANVLT
>TRBV7-9|TRBJ1-1
ASSLDRQREAF
>TRBV5-1|TRBJ2-3
ASSLGLAGDSTDTQY
>TRBV11-2|TRBJ1-6
ASSLVYRGLNSPLH
>TRBV5-1|TRBJ2-1
ASSSGDYNEQF
>TRBV4-1|TRBJ1-1
ASSQEEFRTGPLRAF
>TRBV6-5|TRBJ1-5
ASSYSNTRRQPQH
>TRBV5-1|TRBJ1-4
ASSLSPGIATNEKLF
>TRBV7-2|TRBJ1-1
ASSLVMGIKNTEAF
>TRBV19|TRBJ1-2
ASSIVFDRTNNYGYT
>TRBV2|TRBJ1-5
ASTSGGGRNQPQH
>TRBV5-1|TRBJ1-1
ASSRGTTGLPEAF
>TRBV4-2|TRBJ1-1
ASSQEGVAF
>TRBV19|TRBJ1-2
ASMGPPIRYGYT
>TRBV5-1|TRBJ1-4
ASSLEISGPSTGKLF
>TRBV19|TRBJ1-1
ASSTSSGQRIRNTEAF
>TRBV21-1|TRBJ2-3
ASSKDDGQGAHTDTQY
>TRBV29-1|TRBJ2-5
SVTTSGKETQY
>TRBV9|TRBJ2-5
ASSAYRGREETQY
>TRBV5-1|TRBJ2-1
ASSLGPGQGHNEQF
>TRBV11-2|TRBJ2-1
ASSQLAGGQNEQF
>TRBV7-2|TRBJ1-2
ASSRQGGRYGYT